The sequence of this T cell receptor (beta chain) was determined in a study of early T cells in non-severe SARS-CoV-2 infection. Study in general: Bulk RNA from unsorted whole blood was sequenced; chains were unpaired.

This clonotype was found many times. The antigen is unknown. This CDR3 spans 14 amino acids. V was pared by 0 bases and J by 7 bases, with 12 bases between. CDR1 is WSHSY, CDR2 SAAADI, per germline. Study observations and caveats: VDJdb matching, biased toward anti-spike CD8 responses, missed private and CD4 specificities.

Individual cDNA molecules carried attached unique molecular identifiers. MiXCR, run by TCRdb on the 5' RACE reads, gives a single entry per CDR3 protein. The sample lists around 47,000 distinct CDR3 sequences, about 10% occurring once. The chain carries TRBV10-2 and TRBJ1-2; no clear D. The sequence was collected from an adult who was a healthcare worker with PCR-confirmed SARS-CoV-2 infection or an uninfected control (not recorded which). Sequencing used whole blood. As DNA, the CDR3 is TGCGCCAGCAGTGAGTCGAAGCGAGTTGCTGGCTACACCTTC. Translating it yields CASSESKRVAGYTF.